This T cell receptor (beta chain) comes out of a study of shared clonotypes between healthy human individuals. Findings and caveats of the study: As a rule, naive subsets had a larger estimated richness than memory subsets.

Profiling relied on immunoSEQ multiplex PCR, and the TCRdb table lists in-frame clones only, not all of them. The repertoire holds hundreds of thousands of clones, with approximately 95% as singletons. CD45RO negativity and positive selection for CCR7 defined naive CD8 cells, a population that excluded terminally differentiated effector memory CD45RA+ cells. The table lists this clone with a count of one. No antigen is known for it. This CDR3 is 15 amino acids long. V shed 10 bases and J 6 bases; nucleotides not matched to a gene: 16. Germline V gives CDR1 WSHSY, CDR2 SAAADI. The source material was naive CD8+ T cells sorted from blood. This sequence joins TRBV10-2 and TRBJ2-7; 9 bases align to TRBD2. The clonotype originates from a woman aged 25-40 years in good health. In nucleotides, the CDR3 is TGCGCCACTATACCAGATAGCGGGAGCTTCTTCGAGCAGTACTTC. Translating it yields CATIPDSGSFFEQYF.